The 3 T cell receptor beta chains presented below share a single source sample, sequenced in a study of long-term antiretroviral therapy in people with HIV. Run at survey level, the immunoSEQ assay was version v3.0. Assay: immunoSEQ multiplex PCR; the TCRdb copy retains only in-frame clones and omits some. The table lists about 16,000 clones, 70% to 90% of them singletons. The sequencing here drew on unsorted PBMCs, taken 0.7 years before starting antiretroviral therapy. Every receptor here comes from a middle-aged man with HIV.

The V gene is TRBV28, the J gene TRBJ1-3, with a weak D call TRBD1 (5 bases). Trimming pared 2 bases from V and 1 base from J, leaving 9 bases between. Germline loops: CDR1 MDHEN, CDR2 SYDVKM. The CDR3 extends over 15 amino acids. CDR3: CASSLAGTSGNTIYF. CDR3 DNA: TGTGCCAGCAGTTTAGCAGGGACTTCTGGAAACACCATATATTTT.

The V call is TRBV4-3, the J call TRBJ2-4; D is perhaps TRBD1 (6 bases). Trimming left V 0 bases short and J 2 bases short, with 20 bases between. This CDR3 is 19 amino acids long. CDR1 and CDR2 from the germline V gene are LGHNA and YSLEER. The CDR3 bases are TGCGCCAGCAGCCAAGAGCCCCCGACAGGTCAAAATCCCAAAAACATTCAGTACTTC. Translating it yields CASSQEPPTGQNPKNIQYF.

A few counts support this clone. Written as DNA, the CDR3 is TGTGCCAGCAGCCCGGGAGTAGCGGGGGGCTGGGAGACCCAGTACTTC. Its protein product is CASSPGVAGGWETQYF. The V call is TRBV9, the J call TRBJ2-5; 10 nucleotides line up with TRBD2. The CDR3 is made up of 16 amino acids. Per the germline V gene, CDR1 is SGDLS and CDR2 is YYNGEE. Germline trimming cut 4 bases from V and 5 bases from J; bases unmatched to any gene: 11.